This T cell receptor beta chain was found in a study of CD8+ T cells in alopecia areata. Described treatment: oral pan-JAK inhibitor, 5-10 mg twice daily. Concerning this clone itself: The antigen is undetermined.

General study points: An increase in clonality over normal scalp was evident in lesional scalp, especially alopecia totalis/universalis. Many expanded lesional clones persisted in scalp and blood during tofacitinib treatment. Both scalp clonality and the expanded CD8+ clones among the top 100 showed a significant decrease with tofacitinib.

cDNA serving as the sequencing template came from extracted, reverse transcribed RNA. TCRdb's copy holds only in-frame clones and misses some; the assay was immunoSEQ multiplex PCR. The sample shows approximately 200,000 clones, 58% of them seen only once. The sample here was CD4+ T cells sorted from blood, taken at week 24, from a patient treated with tofacitinib. This TCR derives from a human donor with alopecia areata.

CDR3 in DNA: TGCGCCAGCAGCGTGGAGACAGGGGGTGGGTACGAGCAGTACTTC. It translates to CASSVETGGGYEQYF. V gene TRBV5-1 combines with J gene TRBJ2-5; TRBD1 aligns across 9 bases. The J call may not be correct, given that the DNA end is closer to TRBJ2-7. The CDR3 runs 15 residues. In germline, CDR1 is SGHRS, CDR2 YFSETQ.